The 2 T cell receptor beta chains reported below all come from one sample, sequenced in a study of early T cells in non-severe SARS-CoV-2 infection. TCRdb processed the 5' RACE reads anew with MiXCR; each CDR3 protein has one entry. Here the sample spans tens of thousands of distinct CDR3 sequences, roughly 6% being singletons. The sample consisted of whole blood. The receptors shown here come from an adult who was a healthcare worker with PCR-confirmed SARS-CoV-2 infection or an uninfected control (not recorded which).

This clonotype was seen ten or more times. The DNA of the CDR3 is TGTGCCAGCTCCCCCCCGGGAGGGGTGAACACTGAAGCTTTCTTT. Translated: CASSPPGGVNTEAFF. The chain recombines TRBV18 with TRBJ1-1, with D perhaps TRBD1 (5 bases). The CDR3 loop spans 15 amino acids. With 6 bases removed from V and 0 bases from J, the gap between germline ends came to 14 bases. Germline V lookup: CDR1 KGHSH, CDR2 LQKENI. The variable domain in full, with the rest retrieved from reference TRBV18 and TRBJ1-1, is NAGVMQNPRHLVRRRGQEARLRCSPMKGHSHVYWYRQLPEEGLKFMVYLQKENIIDESGMPKERFSAEFPKEGPSILRIQQVVRGDSAAYFCASSPPGGVNTEAFFGQGTRLTVV.

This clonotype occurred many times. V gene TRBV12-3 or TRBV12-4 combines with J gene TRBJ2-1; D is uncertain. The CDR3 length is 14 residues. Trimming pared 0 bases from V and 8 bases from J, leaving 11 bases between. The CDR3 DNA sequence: TGTGCCAGCAGTTTAGCTAGGCGGAACGATGAGCAGTTCTTC. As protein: CASSLARRNDEQFF.